This TCR beta chain was recorded in a study of T cells in Graves' hyperthyroidism and ophthalmopathy. Those patients with uncontrolled infection, other autoimmune disease, pregnancy or lactation were excluded. Clinical symptoms, serum thyroxine, TRAb, thyroid ultrasound and orbital computed tomography established diagnosis. It was 10 ml of fresh peripheral blood that supplied the PBMCs. The sample holds many counts of this clonotype. The antigen is unknown. CDR1 is DFQATT and CDR2 is SNEGSKA in the germline V gene (reference sequence). This CDR3 is built from 14 residues. Trimming stripped 4 bases from V and 4 bases from J, with 17 bases between. Amplification targeted TCR beta CDR3 regions from RNA transcripts. The TCR CDR3 first-round RT-PCR relied on the HTBI primer set. TCRdb reprocessed the multiplex PCR reads via MiXCR and lists one record per CDR3 protein. This sample has some 360,000 distinct CDR3 sequences; 15% to 20% occur once, and the top ten carry around 15%.

Study results and limitations: With a median lead of roughly 6.2 months before onset, the model predicted ophthalmopathy.

The V and J genes are TRBV20-1 and TRBJ2-7; tentatively, D is TRBD2 (6 bases). The clonotype originates from a woman in her thirties or forties with Graves' ophthalmopathy. Source material: blood. The CDR3 nucleotides read TGCAGTGCTACACTCCCGGGACTCGGATACGAGCAGTACTTC. Translated: CSATLPGLGYEQYF.